The 24 T cell receptor beta chains below come from one sample, sequenced in a study of cytomegalovirus exposure and HLA in healthy donors. In the PCR, 60 Vbeta and 13 Jbeta primers were used. Using immunoSEQ multiplex PCR, the repertoire was profiled, and TCRdb retains in-frame clones only, with some absent. The table includes roughly 190,000 clones, 81% detected once. Sequencing was performed on PBMCs. Receptor source: a young man in good health and CMV-seronegative.

There are a few counts of this clone. V and J are TRBV30 and TRBJ2-7; D call uncertain. Germline CDR1 reads GTSNPN; CDR2 reads SVGIG (reference sequence). Trimming stripped 0 bases from V and 3 bases from J, with 3 bases between. The CDR3 has 11 amino acids. For the CDR3, the DNA is TGTGCCTGGAGTGTCAGCTACGAGCAGTACTTC. Protein: CAWSVSYEQYF. Together with reference TRBV30 and TRBJ2-7, the CDR3 gives the full variable domain: SQTIHQWPATLVQPVGSPLSLECTVEGTSNPNLYWYRQAAGRGLQLLFYSVGIGQISSEVPQNLSASRPQDRQFILSSKKLLLSDSGFYLCAWSVSYEQYFGPGTRLTVT.

This chain joins TRBV4-1 and TRBJ2-7; 7 nucleotides line up with TRBD2. The trim removed 1 base at V and 7 bases at J, leaving 7 bases unmatched. CDR3 length: 14 residues. Germline V CDR1 and CDR2: MGHRA, YSYEKL. CDR3 DNA: TGCGCCAGCAGCCAAGTGGGAGGGACGGGGGAGCAGTACTTC. Translation gives CASSQVGGTGEQYF.

J is TRBJ2-1 and V is TRBV27, with D possibly being TRBD2 (6 bases). Trimming shortened V by 2 bases and J by 4 bases, and 18 bases separated the two germline ends. Germline values: CDR1 MNHEY, CDR2 SMNVEV (reference sequence). The CDR3 length is 17 residues. The CDR3 DNA is TGTGCCAGCAGTTTAGGCTCGGGGGTTCTAGGGTACAATGAGCAGTTCTTC. This gives the protein CASSLGSGVLGYNEQFF.

The chain couples TRBV5-6 to TRBJ2-7; D may be TRBD1 (5 bases). Trimming removed 4 bases at V and 6 bases at J, with 14 bases between. This CDR3 region has 13 residues. CDR1 is SGHDT and CDR2 is YYEEEE in the germline V gene. CDR3 sequence (DNA): TGTGCCAGCAGCCCGGACACGCCGGGCGAGCAGTACTTC. As protein: CASSPDTPGEQYF.

For the CDR3, the DNA is TGTTGTACAGGGGAAGCTTATAGCAATCAGCCCCAGCATTTT. It codes for CCTGEAYSNQPQHF. J is TRBJ1-5 and V is TRBV28; 7 bases agree with TRBD1. The CDR3 length is 14 residues. CDR1 MDHEN and CDR2 SYDVKM come from the germline V gene. The full variable domain, its missing parts supplied by reference TRBV28 and TRBJ1-5, is DVKVTQSSRYLVKRTGEKVFLECVQDMDHENMFWYRQDPGLGLRLIYFSYDVKMKEKGDIPEGYSVSREKKERFSLILESASTNQTSMYLCCTGEAYSNQPQHFGDGTRLSIL.

Here the CDR3 reads CASSLSSGTGYGYTF. The DNA for the CDR3 is TGTGCCAGCAGTTTATCGTCGGGGACTGGCTATGGCTACACCTTC. The chain uses TRBV27 and TRBJ1-2; D might be TRBD1 (5 bases). The germline V and J ends were trimmed by 0 bases and 4 bases, with 12 bases remaining between them. Germline V gene lookup returns CDR1 MNHEY and CDR2 SMNVEV (reference sequence). The CDR3 extends over 15 amino acids.

The chain uses TRBV5-1 and TRBJ2-7, with a possible D match to TRBD2 (6 bases). The CDR3 sequence is 16 residues long. Trimming removed 4 bases at V and 3 bases at J, with 20 bases between. Germline assignment: CDR1 SGHRS and CDR2 YFSETQ. The CDR3 protein is CASSPTSIQYVYEQYF. The CDR3 coding sequence is TGCGCCAGCAGCCCAACTAGCATTCAATACGTCTACGAGCAGTACTTC.

The chain is built from TRBV29-1 and TRBJ2-3, with 9 bases matching TRBD2. The CDR3 has 14 residues. Germline V gene data show CDR1 as SQVTM and CDR2 as ANQGSEA. V dropped 5 bases and J dropped 4; count of bases not matched to a gene: 7. The CDR3 DNA is TGCAGCGTTCTCCCGGGACTAGCTTCAGATACGCAGTATTTT. This translates into CSVLPGLASDTQYF.

The V and J genes are TRBV29-1 and TRBJ2-1; TRBD2 is a possible D gene (6 bases). The CDR3 extends over 12 amino acids. Per germline, CDR1 SQVTM and CDR2 ANQGSEA. The ends were cut back, 1 base at V and 9 bases at J, with 10 bases in the middle. The CDR3 sequence is CSVEVGGSEQFF. In DNA, the CDR3 is TGCAGCGTTGAAGTCGGAGGGAGTGAGCAGTTCTTC.

This chain connects TRBV5-5 to TRBJ1-5, with TRBD1 matching 9 bases. V gave up 0 bases and J gave up 0 bases; unmatched junction bases: 7. In germline, CDR1 is SGHKS, CDR2 YYEKEE (reference sequence). The CDR3 is 18 residues long. The CDR3 loop reads CASSLEGQGIYSNQPQHF. The DNA for the CDR3 is TGTGCCAGCAGCTTGGAGGGACAGGGAATTTATAGCAATCAGCCCCAGCATTTT.

The V gene is TRBV7-6, the J gene TRBJ1-1, with TRBD1 identical over 8 bases. The V gene's germline CDR1 is SGHVS and CDR2 FNYEAQ. Trimming cost V 4 bases and J 2 bases; bases outside gene matches: 9. CDR3 length: 16 residues. CDR3 nucleotide sequence: TGTGCCAGCAGCTCGCACCGGGACAGGCCTAACACTGAAGCTTTCTTT. Translated: CASSSHRDRPNTEAFF. The full variable domain, with the rest looked up from reference TRBV7-6 and TRBJ1-1, is GAGVSQSPRYKVTKRGQDVALRCDPISGHVSLYWYRQALGQGPEFLTYFNYEAQQDKSGLPNDRFSAERPEGSISTLTIQRTEQRDSAMYRCASSSHRDRPNTEAFFGQGTRLTVV.

The chain uses TRBV9 and TRBJ2-7, with a possible D match to TRBD1 (6 bases). Germline values: CDR1 SGDLS, CDR2 YYNGEE. CDR3 length: 15 amino acids. Trimming cost V 4 bases and J 4 bases, with 18 bases left between them. CDR3 sequence: CASSLQPDSVYEQYF. Here the CDR3 DNA reads TGTGCCAGCAGCCTCCAGCCGGACAGTGTTTACGAGCAGTACTTC.

In DNA form, the CDR3 reads TGTGCCAGCAGGCGGGACCGGACGGGCACAGATACGCAGTATTTT. Translated: CASRRDRTGTDTQYF. The chain employs TRBV6-6 and TRBJ2-3; D is perhaps TRBD2 (6 bases). In germline, CDR1 is MNHNY, CDR2 SVGAGI (reference sequence). This CDR3 has 15 amino acids. The ends were cut back, 6 bases at V and 1 base at J, with 14 bases in the middle.

The chain couples TRBV29-1 to TRBJ2-6; D unclear. Looked up from germline, CDR1 is SQVTM and CDR2 is ANQGSEA. CDR3 length: 14 residues. Trimming removed 5 bases from V and 2 bases from J, with 10 bases in between. CDR3 residues: CSVFEFPGANVLTF. In DNA, the CDR3 is TGCAGCGTTTTCGAGTTCCCTGGGGCCAACGTCCTGACTTTC.

The chain couples TRBV19 to TRBJ2-1; 12 bases map to TRBD1. This CDR3 has 17 amino acids. Losses at the gene ends were 3 bases for V and 8 bases for J; bases not matched to a gene: 11. Germline lookup yields CDR1 LNHDA and CDR2 SQIVND (reference sequence). In DNA, the CDR3 is TGTGCCAGTAGTATTCACGGCGGGACAGGGGGCTTCGATGAGCAGTTCTTC. It encodes CASSIHGGTGGFDEQFF.

This chain joins TRBV28 and TRBJ2-3; 9 nucleotides align to TRBD2. This CDR3 contains 23 residues. The J segment lost 2 bases and the V segment lost 1 base, leaving 25 bases of the junction unmatched. Per the germline V gene, CDR1 is MDHEN and CDR2 is SYDVKM. CDR3 nucleotide sequence: TGTGCCAGCAGTTTATCGGTGGTCATAGGCGGGAGGGCCGGCAGACTCCTCACAGATACGCAGTATTTT. This sequence encodes CASSLSVVIGGRAGRLLTDTQYF.

The chain has TRBV7-2 and TRBJ1-5, with 10 bases that match TRBD1. V lost 5 bases, J lost 6 bases, and 7 bases stayed unmatched. Germline assignment: CDR1 SGHTA and CDR2 FQGNSA. CDR3 size: 15 residues. CDR3 region: CASSRTGGAGQPQHF. Here the CDR3 DNA reads TGTGCCAGCAGCCGGACAGGGGGTGCTGGTCAGCCCCAGCATTTT.

This clone has more than one count but fewer than ten. The chain links TRBV10-3 to TRBJ2-5; D may be TRBD1 (6 bases). Germline V gene lookup returns CDR1 ENHRY and CDR2 SYGVKD. The CDR3 length is 13 residues. V lost 6 bases to trimming and J lost 4 bases, with 12 bases between them. CDR3 in amino acids: CAIRTPGAETQYF. The CDR3 DNA reads as TGTGCCATCAGGACTCCAGGGGCAGAGACCCAGTACTTC.

This sequence joins TRBV11-3 and TRBJ2-1, with 10 bases identical to TRBD2. The CDR3 spans 16 residues. Germline trimming cut 6 bases from V and 4 bases from J; bases unmatched to any gene: 9. The germline V gene has CDR1 SGHNT and CDR2 YENEEA. CDR3 nucleotide sequence: TGTGCCAGCAGTTCGGATAGCGGGAGGAGTTACAATGAGCAGTTCTTC. Its translation is CASSSDSGRSYNEQFF.

This chain connects TRBV5-6 to TRBJ2-5; 10 bases are a match to TRBD1. The germline V gene has CDR1 SGHDT and CDR2 YYEEEE. V lost 3 bases to trimming and J lost 5 bases; unmatched junction nucleotides: 7. The CDR3 sequence is 15 residues long. The CDR3 DNA follows: TGTGCCAGCAGCTACGGGACAGGGGTTGCGGAGACCCAGTACTTC. It is translated as CASSYGTGVAETQYF.

The chain employs TRBV9 and TRBJ2-7, with D tentatively TRBD2 (5 bases). Germline V gene data show CDR1 as SGDLS and CDR2 as YYNGEE. Trimming removed 4 bases at V and 2 bases at J, with 13 bases between. There are 14 residues in the CDR3. CDR3: CASSPRTDTYEQYF. The CDR3 coding sequence is TGTGCCAGCAGCCCCCGGACTGATACCTACGAGCAGTACTTC.

The J gene is TRBJ1-2, the V gene TRBV5-4, with 9 bases lining up with TRBD1. The CDR3 length is 20 residues. The V gene end was trimmed by 6 bases and the J gene end by 2 bases; junction bases not matched to a gene: 23. From germline, CDR1 is SGHNT and CDR2 YYREEE (reference sequence). In nucleotides, the CDR3 is TGTGCCAGCACCGTACCCATAAAACAGGGGGCAACATTCCTCAACTATGGCTACACCTTC. Protein sequence: CASTVPIKQGATFLNYGYTF.

This chain joins TRBV18 and TRBJ2-6; 10 bases map to TRBD1. This CDR3 contains 16 residues. The germline CDR1 and CDR2 sequences are KGHSH and LQKENI. The V and J ends lost 6 bases and 4 bases, in that order; junction bases with no gene match: 6. Written as DNA, the CDR3 is TGTGCCAGCTCGGGGACAGGGGTATCGGGGGCCAACGTCCTGACTTTC. This encodes CASSGTGVSGANVLTF.

The rearrangement links TRBV4-3 to TRBJ2-7; 10 positions match TRBD1. In germline, CDR1 is LGHNA, CDR2 YSLEER. The CDR3 is made up of 15 amino acids. The J segment lost 6 bases and the V segment lost 1 base, leaving 6 bases of the junction unmatched. The CDR3 spells CASSQGTGTGAEQYF. The CDR3 DNA reads as TGCGCCAGCAGCCAAGGGACCGGGACAGGGGCCGAGCAGTACTTC.